Included here is one TCR beta chain sequence, with context. CDR1 and CDR2 from the germline V gene are SGHDT and YYEEEE. V lost 6 bases, J lost 0 bases, and 16 bases lay in between. This CDR3 spans 15 amino acids. Profiling relied on immunoSEQ multiplex PCR, and the TCRdb table lists in-frame clones only, not all of them. Of tens of thousands of clones in the sample, approximately 94% were seen once. This sample was included in a study of technical replicates of blood from a handful of donors. This chain connects TRBV5-6 to TRBJ2-7; weak D call: TRBD2 (6 bases). The specimen was T cells isolated from PBMCs. This clonotype originated in a human donor in good health. Here the CDR3 reads CASTDIADYSYEQYF. As DNA, the CDR3 is TGTGCCAGCACCGATATAGCGGATTACTCCTACGAGCAGTACTTC.